The 26 T cell receptor beta chains below were found in one sample sequenced in a study of response to subunit inactivated influenza vaccine. TCRdb redid the calling of the RT-PCR reads with MiXCR, one entry per CDR3 protein. The repertoire holds 150,000 to 200,000 distinct CDR3 sequences, with over 8.5% as singletons. Material: CD8+ T cells sorted from PBMCs, obtained around 2 years after vaccination. The receptors here all came from a man aged 50-75 years who received an inactivated influenza vaccine.

The sample holds a few counts of this clonotype. This chain connects TRBV12-3 or TRBV12-4 to TRBJ1-1; 7 bases are a match to TRBD1. The CDR3 sequence is 15 residues long. After removal of 4 bases from V and 3 bases from J, the junction contained 8 bases not matched to a gene. The CDR3 loop reads CASSSYETGHTEAFF. The CDR3 nucleotides are TGTGCCAGCAGTTCCTACGAGACAGGGCACACTGAAGCTTTCTTT.

This clonotype was recorded many times. This chain connects TRBV5-6 to TRBJ2-1; D remains unclear. The CDR3 covers 14 residues. The germline gives CDR1 SGHDT, CDR2 YYEEEE. Trimming took off 0 bases at V and 8 bases at J, with 12 bases between the two ends. The CDR3 coding sequence is TGTGCCAGCAGCTTGGTCTACAAGCGCGATGAGCAGTTCTTC. As protein: CASSLVYKRDEQFF. Full variable domain (rest looked up from reference TRBV5-6 and TRBJ2-1): DAGVTQSPTHLIKTRGQQVTLRCSPKSGHDTVSWYQQALGQGPQFIFQYYEEEERQRGNFPDRFSGHQFPNYSSELNVNALLLGDSALYLCASSLVYKRDEQFFGPGTRLTVL.

The chain couples TRBV7-9 to TRBJ2-2, with 7 nucleotides matching TRBD1. Germline V gene sequence: CDR1 SEHNR, CDR2 FQNEAQ (reference sequence). This CDR3 comprises 14 residues. V lost 5 bases, J lost 3 bases, and 3 bases stayed unmatched. CDR3 in amino acids: CASSKTGYTGELFF. The DNA for the CDR3 is TGTGCCAGCAGCAAGACAGGGTACACCGGGGAGCTGTTTTTT.

This clonotype was observed a handful of times. The rearrangement links TRBV6-5 to TRBJ2-5, with TRBD2 identical over 8 bases. After removal of 2 bases from V and 2 bases from J, the junction contained 4 bases not matched to a gene. Germline V gene data show CDR1 as MNHEY and CDR2 as SVGAGI. This CDR3 spans 15 amino acids. The DNA for the CDR3 is TGTGCCAGCAGTTACCGGGGGGGCCAGCAAGAGACCCAGTACTTC. Translated: CASSYRGGQQETQYF.

In its sample, this clonotype was seen many times. The chain carries TRBV20-1 and TRBJ2-3, with 12 bases lining up with TRBD2. Germline values: CDR1 DFQATT, CDR2 SNEGSKA (reference sequence). The CDR3 has 14 amino acids. Unmatched junction bases numbered 4, after V lost 3 bases and J lost 6 bases. CDR3 sequence: CSARTTSGGDTQYF. The CDR3 bases are TGCAGTGCTAGGACGACTAGCGGGGGCGATACGCAGTATTTT.

The chain is built from TRBV4-3 and TRBJ2-7; D could derive from TRBD1 or TRBD2 (5 bases each). V shed 1 base and J shed 4 bases, with 17 bases lying between them. Germline CDR1 reads LGHNA; CDR2 reads YSLEER. CDR3 length equals 16 residues. The CDR3 is CASSQVFGTLGYEQYF. In DNA, the CDR3 is TGCGCCAGCAGCCAAGTGTTTGGGACGCTGGGGTACGAGCAGTACTTC.

This clonotype was observed at least ten times. This chain connects TRBV25-1 to TRBJ2-1, with 7 bases aligning to TRBD1. The V gene's germline CDR1 is MGHDK and CDR2 SYGVNS. This CDR3 region has 15 residues. The V and J ends lost 8 bases and 9 bases, in that order; junction bases with no gene match: 16. Here the CDR3 DNA reads TGTGCCAGCTTCTTGCCCGAGACAGGGCTGCGTGAGCAGTTCTTC. It yields the protein CASFLPETGLREQFF.

This clonotype came up a few times. This rearrangement joins TRBV28 to TRBJ2-7; 9 bases map to TRBD1. Germline CDR1 MDHEN, CDR2 SYDVKM. V gave up 4 bases and J gave up 3 bases; unmatched junction bases: 7. The CDR3 is 15 amino acids. The CDR3 protein is CASSSGTGNFYEQYF. The CDR3 DNA reads TGTGCCAGCAGTTCCGGGACAGGGAATTTCTACGAGCAGTACTTC.

This clonotype has just a few counts. The J gene is TRBJ1-5, the V gene TRBV7-9; D remains ambiguous. V was cut by 5 bases and J by 1 base, with 12 bases left in between. Germline V lookup: CDR1 SEHNR, CDR2 FQNEAQ (reference sequence). This CDR3 is 15 amino acids long. CDR3 protein: CASSDGLPSNQPQHF. CDR3 DNA sequence: TGTGCCAGCAGCGACGGACTGCCGAGCAATCAGCCCCAGCATTTT.

This clonotype was seen a handful of times. This CDR3 is CASSQVNSGRSNIQYF. CDR3 bases: TGTGCCAGCAGCCAAGTGAATAGCGGGAGAAGCAACATTCAGTACTTC. This chain uses TRBV3-1 with TRBJ2-4; TRBD2 agrees at 9 bases. Germline CDR1 and CDR2: LGHDT and YNNKEL (reference sequence). V shed 1 base, J shed 7 bases, and the junction held 8 bases outside the gene matches. There are 16 residues in the CDR3.

There are a few counts of this clonotype. This rearrangement joins TRBV6-5 to TRBJ2-3, with D unclear. The CDR3 runs to 14 residues. V lost 2 bases, J lost 4 bases, and 10 bases lay in between. Germline CDR1 and CDR2: MNHEY and SVGAGI. CDR3 residues: CASSYVDTPDTQYF. The CDR3 DNA is TGTGCCAGCAGTTACGTCGACACCCCAGATACGCAGTATTTT.

This clonotype was counted between two and nine times. The CDR3 region is CASSLAITTLGAGNTEAFF. CDR3 in DNA: TGTGCCAGCAGTTTAGCCATCACTACCCTTGGGGCAGGGAACACTGAAGCTTTCTTT. The rearrangement joins TRBV12-3 or TRBV12-4 to TRBJ1-1, with a weak D call TRBD1 (5 bases). Trimming took 0 bases from V and 1 from J, leaving 21 bases between them. The CDR3 runs to 19 residues.

This clonotype was seen only a few times. The V gene is TRBV20-1, the J gene TRBJ2-7, with 8 bases identical to TRBD1. V lost 6 bases, J lost 0 bases, and 7 bases stayed unmatched. The CDR3 covers 14 residues. Germline V gene sequence: CDR1 DFQATT, CDR2 SNEGSKA (reference sequence). CDR3 DNA sequence: TGCAGTGCAAGGAGGACAGGGAGCTCCTACGAGCAGTACTTC. This encodes CSARRTGSSYEQYF.

This clonotype was detected a few times. This CDR3 is CASSGDRGNTEAFF. The CDR3 DNA reads TGTGCCAGCAGTGGGGACAGGGGGAACACTGAAGCTTTCTTT. V gene TRBV28 combines with J gene TRBJ1-1; 10 positions match TRBD1. The CDR3 has 14 residues. From germline, CDR1 is MDHEN and CDR2 SYDVKM. Trimming took 5 bases from V and 1 from J; bases not matched to a gene: 1.

The chain joins TRBV5-1 to TRBJ2-1; TRBD1 matches at 8 bases. The junction had 2 bases not matched to a gene; V was cut back by 4 bases and J by 5 bases. Germline V CDR1 and CDR2: SGHRS, YFSETQ. The CDR3 contains 13 residues. As DNA, the CDR3 is TGCGCCAGCAGCCCGGGACAGGACAATGAGCAGTTCTTC. Protein product: CASSPGQDNEQFF. Looking up the rest from reference TRBV5-1 and TRBJ2-1 gives the full variable domain: KAGVTQTPRYLIKTRGQQVTLSCSPISGHRSVSWYQQTPGQGLQFLFEYFSETQRNKGNFPGRFSGRQFSNSRSEMNVSTLELGDSALYLCASSPGQDNEQFFGPGTRLTVL.

This clonotype was counted between two and nine times. The chain has TRBV2 and TRBJ1-2; D gene ambiguous. The V end was cut by 4 bases, the J end by 6 bases, with 15 bases between. CDR3 size: 14 residues. Germline V gene lookup returns CDR1 SNHLY and CDR2 FYNNEI. The CDR3 coding sequence is TGTGCCAGCAGTGGCCCCCCACTCAGTAATGGCTACACCTTC. Its protein product is CASSGPPLSNGYTF.

This clonotype turned up a few times. The rearrangement links TRBV2 to TRBJ2-7; 7 nucleotides match TRBD2. The CDR3 length is 15 residues. Germline loops: CDR1 SNHLY, CDR2 FYNNEI. Trimming cost V 8 bases and J 2 bases; bases outside gene matches: 12. The CDR3: CASRQGLSRTYEQYF. The CDR3 nucleotides read TGTGCCAGCCGCCAGGGACTATCGAGAACCTACGAGCAGTACTTC.

This clonotype came up a few times. V gene TRBV6-5 combines with J gene TRBJ2-1; 11 positions match TRBD2. The length of the CDR3 is 18 residues. Unmatched junction bases numbered 8, after V lost 0 bases and J lost 4 bases. Germline CDR1 MNHEY, CDR2 SVGAGI. The CDR3 nucleotides read TGTGCCAGCAGTTACTCGATTCCGGGACTAGCGGTATACAATGAGCAGTTCTTC. Encoded protein: CASSYSIPGLAVYNEQFF.

This clonotype was seen a few times. The gene calls are TRBV11-2 and TRBJ2-1; 11 nucleotides match TRBD2. CDR1 and CDR2 from the germline V gene are SGHAT and FQNNGV. Trimming cost V 0 bases and J 4 bases; bases outside gene matches: 5. CDR3 length equals 17 residues. The chain's CDR3 is CASSLESRTSGYNEQFF. The CDR3 DNA follows: TGTGCCAGCAGCTTAGAGTCAAGGACTAGCGGGTACAATGAGCAGTTCTTC.

This chain connects TRBV11-2 to TRBJ2-3; D might be TRBD1 or TRBD2, each matching 5 bases. There are 13 residues in the CDR3. V gave up 4 bases and J gave up 4 bases, with 9 bases separating them. The germline V gene has CDR1 SGHAT and CDR2 FQNNGV. Here the CDR3 DNA reads TGTGCCAGCAGCTCCGGGACCTCAGATACGCAGTATTTT. Its protein is CASSSGTSDTQYF.

This CDR3 reads CASSSLSGINYGYTF. CDR3 coding DNA: TGTGCCAGCAGTTCCCTAAGTGGGATCAACTATGGCTACACCTTC. The V and J genes are TRBV28 and TRBJ1-2; D gene ambiguous. V lost 4 bases to trimming and J lost 2 bases, with 14 bases between them. Germline V gene data show CDR1 as MDHEN and CDR2 as SYDVKM. This CDR3 contains 15 residues.

This clonotype turned up a few times. The chain links TRBV7-9 to TRBJ2-1; 9 bases are a match to TRBD1. Germline CDR1 reads SEHNR; CDR2 reads FQNEAQ (reference sequence). V was pared by 1 base and J by 6 bases, with 19 bases of the junction left unmatched. The CDR3 runs 20 residues. DNA of the CDR3: TGTGCCAGCAGCTTAGGTTCCGCCCTGTTAAGGGACAGGGTCGGCAATGAGCAGTTCTTC. Residues: CASSLGSALLRDRVGNEQFF.

This clonotype was seen at least ten times. The V and J genes are TRBV20-1 and TRBJ2-3; D could derive from TRBD1 or TRBD2 (6 bases each). In germline, CDR1 is DFQATT, CDR2 SNEGSKA (reference sequence). The V end was cut by 1 base, the J end by 8 bases, with 13 bases between. The CDR3 has 13 residues. This CDR3 reads CSARVGGLGTQYF. The CDR3 coding sequence is TGCAGTGCTAGAGTAGGGGGGCTAGGTACGCAGTATTTT.

This sequence joins TRBV29-1 and TRBJ2-2; D is undetermined. Trimming pared 3 bases from V and 0 bases from J, leaving 8 bases between. The CDR3 length is 14 residues. CDR1 SQVTM and CDR2 ANQGSEA come from the germline V gene. The CDR3 DNA is TGCAGCGTTGAGGAAGTAACGAACACCGGGGAGCTGTTTTTT. Protein product: CSVEEVTNTGELFF.

This chain links TRBV6-1 with TRBJ2-5, with 11 bases lining up with TRBD2. The germline CDR1 and CDR2 sequences are MNHNS and SASEGT. V lost 7 bases to trimming and J lost 1 base; unmatched junction nucleotides: 8. The CDR3 totals 16 residues. CDR3: CASTPVAGGFQETQYF. DNA for the CDR3: TGTGCCAGCACCCCCGTAGCGGGGGGGTTCCAAGAGACCCAGTACTTC.

Only a few counts were recorded for this clonotype. The chain couples TRBV12-3 or TRBV12-4 to TRBJ1-2; no reliable D call. The V and J ends lost 1 base and 1 base respectively, with 1 base between them. This CDR3 has 12 residues. CDR3 bases: TGTGCCAGCAGTTTAGATAACTATGGCTACACCTTC. Amino acids: CASSLDNYGYTF.